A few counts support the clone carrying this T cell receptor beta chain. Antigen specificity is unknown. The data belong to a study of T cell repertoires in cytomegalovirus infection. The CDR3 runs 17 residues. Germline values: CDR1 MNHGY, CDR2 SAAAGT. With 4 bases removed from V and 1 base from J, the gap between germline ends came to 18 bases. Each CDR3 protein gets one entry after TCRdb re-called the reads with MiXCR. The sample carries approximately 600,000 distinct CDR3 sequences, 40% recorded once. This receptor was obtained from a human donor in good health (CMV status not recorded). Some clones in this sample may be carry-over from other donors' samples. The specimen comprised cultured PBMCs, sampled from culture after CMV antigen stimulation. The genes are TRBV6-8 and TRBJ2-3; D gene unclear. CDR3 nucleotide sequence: TGTGCCAGCAGTTTGGGCGGCACAGTATTTCGCACAGATACGCAGTATTTT. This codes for CASSLGGTVFRTDTQYF.